Listed here is a single TCR beta chain. Using its own MiXCR run on the 5' RACE reads, TCRdb lists one record per CDR3 protein. The sample records roughly 150,000 distinct CDR3 sequences, approximately 14% being singletons. This specimen belongs to a study of T-cell memory formation after mild COVID-19. Unmatched junction bases numbered 6, after V lost 5 bases and J lost 1 base. Germline-derived CDR1 and CDR2 are WSHSY and SAAADI. The CDR3 is made up of 15 amino acids. The TCR was taken from an adult woman who had mild COVID-19 (a few samples of this study predate the infection). Cell type and time point are not known. Material for sequencing was PBMCs or a T cell subset sorted from them (not recorded which). V is TRBV10-2 and J is TRBJ1-1; TRBD1 agrees at 8 bases. DNA for the CDR3: TGCGCCAGCAGTCTACCGGACAGGGCGAACACTGAAGCTTTCTTT. This encodes CASSLPDRANTEAFF.